A selection of T cell receptor beta chains follows, all from one sample in a study of cytotoxic CD8 clonotypes in ibrutinib-treated CLL. The method was immunoSEQ multiplex PCR; TCRdb's version includes in-frame clones alone and lacks a portion of them. The data hold approximately 200,000 clones, with about 72% observed a single time. The input for sequencing was PBMCs, taken after 24 months of ibrutinib treatment. These receptor sequences come from a human donor with chronic lymphocytic leukemia. Both conserved end residues are trimmed from each CDR3. Fields, in order: J gene, V gene, CDR3 protein.

>TRBJ2-1|TRBV4-2
ASSQDLALAGGSEQF
>TRBJ2-7|TRBV6-1
ASKPETGSYEQY
>TRBJ1-4|TRBV7-9
ASSLRQSNEKLF
>TRBJ2-7|TRBV20-1
SASPTTVQY
>TRBJ2-7|TRBV4-1
ASSQDALYEQY
>TRBJ2-6|TRBV4-3
ASSQDLPAKVGANVLT
>TRBJ1-1|TRBV5-4
ASSLDGPWSEAF
>TRBJ1-1|TRBV9
ASSGTGGTEAF
>TRBJ2-3|TRBV4-3
ASSRGTSALPDTQY
>TRBJ2-2|TRBV5-6
ASSLYGHGELF
>TRBJ1-5|TRBV6-1
ASSLWGRQPQH
>TRBJ2-3|TRBV27
ASSLSGWDPTDTQY
>TRBJ1-4|TRBV19
ATRNSGGLTNEKLF
>TRBJ2-7|TRBV29-1
SVGEYEQY
>TRBJ1-4|TRBV27
ASTRDAYNEKLF
>TRBJ2-1|TRBV2
ASKGGSSYNEQF
>TRBJ1-2|TRBV7-2
ASSFGTGVRGYT
>TRBJ1-6|TRBV28
ASSLSPGHNSPLH
>TRBJ1-1|TRBV29-1
SVEGGGMKVINTEAF
>TRBJ2-5|TRBV18
ASSPPSKETQY
>TRBJ2-3|TRBV2
AITSLKSASTDTQY
>TRBJ1-1|TRBV18
ASSPGLLRNTEAF
>TRBJ2-1|TRBV27
ASSLGLGGSNEQF
>TRBJ1-2|TRBV7-2
ASSSRNDETGGYGYT
>TRBJ2-1|TRBV4-3
ASSQDGRLAGGPEQF
>TRBJ2-1|TRBV7-6
ASSPADEVYFEQF
>TRBJ2-7|TRBV11-1
ASSFAGIYFYEQY
>TRBJ1-2|TRBV5-5
ASSFGQGAYGYT
>TRBJ2-7|TRBV6-5
ASTGGGSYEQY
>TRBJ1-3|TRBV9
ASSVGDYLSGNTIY
>TRBJ2-7|TRBV2
ATQKWAGPGEQY
>TRBJ2-7|TRBV14
ASSQDRGTYEQY
>TRBJ2-1|TRBV11-3
ASSSGRYNEQF
>TRBJ2-1|TRBV7-8
ASSLWGVDPEDEQF
>TRBJ2-7|TRBV11-3
ASSLDSSSGREQY
>TRBJ1-2|TRBV29-1
SVEDVDRGQRKGGYT
>TRBJ2-7|TRBV15
ATSRSPGQGAYEQY
>TRBJ1-5|TRBV25-1
ASSGRGGGQPQH
>TRBJ2-7|TRBV18
ASSPGQYEQY
>TRBJ2-7|TRBV4-1
ASSRTLTYEQY
>TRBJ2-5|TRBV6-5
ASTMDGQETQY
>TRBJ1-5|TRBV4-3
ASSQGTGYQPQH
>TRBJ2-7|TRBV28
ASSPRSGEQY
>TRBJ2-1|TRBV7-3
ASSLIRLAPQEQF
>TRBJ2-7|TRBV5-1
ASSSTLQGANEQY
>TRBJ2-2|TRBV2
ASRALAGAYTGELF
>TRBJ2-2|TRBV16
ASTQRTGSTGELF
>TRBJ2-1|TRBV7-3
ASSLQAYNEQF
>TRBJ2-7|TRBV7-8
ASSLVRGRNPYEQY
>TRBJ1-1|TRBV28
ASSFGGSTEAF
>TRBJ2-3|TRBV7-2
ASSPDRENTQY
>TRBJ1-2|TRBV5-4
ASSLGSSLGDYGYT
>TRBJ2-1|TRBV4-1
ASSPLGVAGYNEQF
>TRBJ2-3|TRBV7-9
ASSNSPNTDTQY
>TRBJ2-7|TRBV5-1
ASGEAGTYEQY